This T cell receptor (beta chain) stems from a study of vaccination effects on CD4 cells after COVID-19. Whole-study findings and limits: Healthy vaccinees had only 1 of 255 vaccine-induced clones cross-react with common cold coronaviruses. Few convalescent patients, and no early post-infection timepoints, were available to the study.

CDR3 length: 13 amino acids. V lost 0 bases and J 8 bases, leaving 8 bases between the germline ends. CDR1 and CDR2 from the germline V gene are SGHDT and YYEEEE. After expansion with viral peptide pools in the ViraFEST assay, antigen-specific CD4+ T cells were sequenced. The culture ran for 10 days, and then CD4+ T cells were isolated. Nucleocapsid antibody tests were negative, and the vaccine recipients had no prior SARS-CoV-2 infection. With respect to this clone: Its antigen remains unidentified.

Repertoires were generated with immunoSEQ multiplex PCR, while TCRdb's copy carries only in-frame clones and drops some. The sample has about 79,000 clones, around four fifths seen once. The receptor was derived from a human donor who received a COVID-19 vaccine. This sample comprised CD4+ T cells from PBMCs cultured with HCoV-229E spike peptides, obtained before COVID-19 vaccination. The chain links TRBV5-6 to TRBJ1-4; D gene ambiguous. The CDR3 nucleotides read TGTGCCAGCAGCTTGGTATCGGGGGAAAAACTGTTTTTT. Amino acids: CASSLVSGEKLFF.